The TCR beta chain under discussion was sequenced for a study of shared clonotypes between healthy human individuals. Study context: Plates per donor: three CD4 naive, three CD4 memory, two CD8 naive, one CD8 memory.

Naive CD8 cells lacked CD45RO and underwent positive selection for CCR7, leaving out terminally differentiated effector memory CD45RA+ cells. Several immunoSEQ plates received, in even portions, the genomic DNA of each subset. Only in-frame clones appear in the TCRdb table, and some are missing; sequencing was by immunoSEQ multiplex PCR. This sample yields about 2 million clones, of which about 95% are seen a single time; around 1.1% belongs to the top ten. This CDR3 has 15 residues. From germline, CDR1 is MGHRA and CDR2 YSYEKL. Trimming removed 0 bases from V and 4 bases from J; junction bases left unmatched: 6. Notes on the study in general: Sorted-subset samples were not fully sequenced, rarefaction indicated.

As to this clone: Its matching antigen is unknown.

The sequence came from a man younger than 35 in good health. Sequenced: naive CD8+ T cells sorted from blood. This chain joins TRBV4-1 and TRBJ2-7, with 7 bases identical to TRBD2. CDR3 nucleotides: TGCGCCAGCAGCCAAGATGACGAGGGAGGGTACGAGCAGTACTTC. It yields the protein CASSQDDEGGYEQYF.